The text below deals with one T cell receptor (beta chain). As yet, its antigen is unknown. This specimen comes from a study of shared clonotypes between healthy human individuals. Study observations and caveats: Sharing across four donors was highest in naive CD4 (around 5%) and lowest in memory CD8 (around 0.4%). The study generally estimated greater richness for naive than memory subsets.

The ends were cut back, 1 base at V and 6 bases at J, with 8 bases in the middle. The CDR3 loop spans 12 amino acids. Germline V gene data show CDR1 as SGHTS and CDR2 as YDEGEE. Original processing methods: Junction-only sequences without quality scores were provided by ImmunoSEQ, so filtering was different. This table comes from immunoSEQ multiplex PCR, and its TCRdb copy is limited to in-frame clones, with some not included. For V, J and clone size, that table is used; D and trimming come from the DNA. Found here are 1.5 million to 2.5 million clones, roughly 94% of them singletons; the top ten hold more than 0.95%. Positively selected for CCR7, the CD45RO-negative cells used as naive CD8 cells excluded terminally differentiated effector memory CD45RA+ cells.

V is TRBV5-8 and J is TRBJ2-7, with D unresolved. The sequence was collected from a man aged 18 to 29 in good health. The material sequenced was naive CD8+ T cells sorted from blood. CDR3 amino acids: CASSLRVGEQYF. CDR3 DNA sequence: TGTGCCAGCAGCTTGAGGGTGGGCGAGCAGTACTTC.